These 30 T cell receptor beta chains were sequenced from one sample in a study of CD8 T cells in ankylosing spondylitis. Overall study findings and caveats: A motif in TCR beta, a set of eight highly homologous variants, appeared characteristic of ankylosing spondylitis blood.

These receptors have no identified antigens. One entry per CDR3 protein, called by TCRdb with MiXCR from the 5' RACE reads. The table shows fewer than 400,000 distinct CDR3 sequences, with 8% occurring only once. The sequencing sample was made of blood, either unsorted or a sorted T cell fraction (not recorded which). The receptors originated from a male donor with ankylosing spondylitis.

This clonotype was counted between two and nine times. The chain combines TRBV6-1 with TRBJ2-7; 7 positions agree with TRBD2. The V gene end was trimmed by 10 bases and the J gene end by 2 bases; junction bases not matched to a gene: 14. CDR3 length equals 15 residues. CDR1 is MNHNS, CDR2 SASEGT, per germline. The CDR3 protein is CATKRREADPYEQYF. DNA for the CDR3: TGTGCCACAAAGAGACGGGAGGCCGACCCCTACGAGCAGTACTTC.

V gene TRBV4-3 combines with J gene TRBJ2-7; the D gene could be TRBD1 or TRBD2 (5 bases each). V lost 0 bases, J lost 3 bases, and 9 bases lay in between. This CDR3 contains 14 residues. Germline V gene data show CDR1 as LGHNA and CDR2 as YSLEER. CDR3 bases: TGCGCCAGCAGCCAAGATCGAGGGGACTACGAGCAGTACTTC. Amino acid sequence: CASSQDRGDYEQYF.

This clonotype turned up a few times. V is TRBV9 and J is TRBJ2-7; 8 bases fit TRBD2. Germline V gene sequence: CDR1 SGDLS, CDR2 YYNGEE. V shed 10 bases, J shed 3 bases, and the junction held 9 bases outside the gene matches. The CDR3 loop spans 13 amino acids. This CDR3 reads CAGSGLGVYEQYF. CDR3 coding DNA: TGTGCCGGGTCGGGACTAGGGGTCTACGAGCAGTACTTC.

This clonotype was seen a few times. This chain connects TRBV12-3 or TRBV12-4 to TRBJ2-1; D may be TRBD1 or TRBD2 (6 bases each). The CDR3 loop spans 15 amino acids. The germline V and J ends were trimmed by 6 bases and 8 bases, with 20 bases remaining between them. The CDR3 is CASRGWGAEAYEQFF. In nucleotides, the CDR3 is TGTGCCAGCAGGGGATGGGGGGCCGAGGCATATGAGCAGTTCTTC.

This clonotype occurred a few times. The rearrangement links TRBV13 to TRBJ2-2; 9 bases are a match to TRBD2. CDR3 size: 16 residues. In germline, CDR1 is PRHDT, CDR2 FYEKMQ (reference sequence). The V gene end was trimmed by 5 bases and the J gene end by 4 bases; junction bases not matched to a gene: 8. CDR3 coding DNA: TGTGCCAGCAGCATCTACGGAGCGGGAGGCACCGGGGAGCTGTTTTTT. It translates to CASSIYGAGGTGELFF.

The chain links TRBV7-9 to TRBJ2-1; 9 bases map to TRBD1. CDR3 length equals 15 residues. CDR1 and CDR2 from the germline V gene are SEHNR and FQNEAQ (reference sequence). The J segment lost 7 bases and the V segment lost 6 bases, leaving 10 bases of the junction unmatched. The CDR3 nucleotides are TGTGCCAGCAGTGAAGGGACAGGGCCGAGGAATGAGCAGTTCTTC. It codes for CASSEGTGPRNEQFF.

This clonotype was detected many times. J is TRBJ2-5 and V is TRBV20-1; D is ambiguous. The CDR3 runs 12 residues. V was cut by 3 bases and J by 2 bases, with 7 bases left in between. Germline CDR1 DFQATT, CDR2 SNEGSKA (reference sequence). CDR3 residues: CSARWQQETQYF. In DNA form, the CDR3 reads TGCAGTGCTAGGTGGCAGCAAGAGACCCAGTACTTC.

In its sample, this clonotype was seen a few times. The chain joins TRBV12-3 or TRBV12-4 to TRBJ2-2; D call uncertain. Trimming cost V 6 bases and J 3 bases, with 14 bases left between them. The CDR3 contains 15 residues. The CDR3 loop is CASSLTPGYTGELFF. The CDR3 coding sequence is TGTGCCAGCAGCCTTACCCCAGGTTACACCGGGGAGCTGTTTTTT.

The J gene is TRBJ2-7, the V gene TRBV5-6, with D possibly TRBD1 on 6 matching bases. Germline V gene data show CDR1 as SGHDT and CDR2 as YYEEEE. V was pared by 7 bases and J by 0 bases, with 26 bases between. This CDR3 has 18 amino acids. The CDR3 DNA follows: TGTGCCAGCGGCCCCGACCTCTACAGGACAGCGAGCTCCTACGAGCAGTACTTC. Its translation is CASGPDLYRTASSYEQYF. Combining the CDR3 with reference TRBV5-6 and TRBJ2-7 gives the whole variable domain DAGVTQSPTHLIKTRGQQVTLRCSPKSGHDTVSWYQQALGQGPQFIFQYYEEEERQRGNFPDRFSGHQFPNYSSELNVNALLLGDSALYLCASGPDLYRTASSYEQYFGPGTRLTVT.

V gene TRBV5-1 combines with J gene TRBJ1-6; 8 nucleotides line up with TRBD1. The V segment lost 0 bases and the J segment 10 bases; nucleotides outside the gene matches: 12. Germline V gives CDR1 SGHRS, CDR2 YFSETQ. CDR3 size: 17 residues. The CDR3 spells CASSLAAGGLSSSPLHF. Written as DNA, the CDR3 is TGCGCCAGCAGCTTGGCGGCAGGGGGCCTTTCGTCCTCACCCCTCCACTTT.

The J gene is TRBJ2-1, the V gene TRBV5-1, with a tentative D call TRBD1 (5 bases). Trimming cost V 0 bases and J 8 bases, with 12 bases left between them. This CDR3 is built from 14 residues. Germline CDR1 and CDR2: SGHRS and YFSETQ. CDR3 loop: CASSLVQGVDEQFF. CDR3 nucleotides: TGCGCCAGCAGCTTGGTTCAGGGTGTGGATGAGCAGTTCTTC.

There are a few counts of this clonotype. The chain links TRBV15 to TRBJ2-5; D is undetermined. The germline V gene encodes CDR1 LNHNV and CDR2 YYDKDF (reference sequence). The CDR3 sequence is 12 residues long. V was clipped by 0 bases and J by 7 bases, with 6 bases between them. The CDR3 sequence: CATSRDRLTQYF. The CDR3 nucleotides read TGTGCCACCAGCAGAGATCGTTTGACCCAGTACTTC.

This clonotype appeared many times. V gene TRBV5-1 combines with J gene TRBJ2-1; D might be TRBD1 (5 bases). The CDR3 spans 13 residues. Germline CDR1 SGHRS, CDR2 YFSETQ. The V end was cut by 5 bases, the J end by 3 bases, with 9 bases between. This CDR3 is CASRLDNYNEQFF. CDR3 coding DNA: TGCGCCAGCAGGCTGGACAACTACAATGAGCAGTTCTTC.

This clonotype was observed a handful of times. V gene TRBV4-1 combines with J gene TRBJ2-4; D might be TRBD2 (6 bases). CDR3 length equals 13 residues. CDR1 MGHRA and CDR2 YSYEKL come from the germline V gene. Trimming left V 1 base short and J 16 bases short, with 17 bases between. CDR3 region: CASSQVGGDVGYF. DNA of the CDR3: TGCGCCAGCAGCCAAGTCGGCGGGGACGTAGGTTACTTC.

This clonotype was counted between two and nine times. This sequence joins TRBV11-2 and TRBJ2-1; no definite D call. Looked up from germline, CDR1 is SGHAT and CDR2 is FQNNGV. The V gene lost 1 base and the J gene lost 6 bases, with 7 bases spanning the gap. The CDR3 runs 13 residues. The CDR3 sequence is CASSLVDVNEQFF. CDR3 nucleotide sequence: TGTGCCAGCAGCTTAGTGGACGTCAATGAGCAGTTCTTC.

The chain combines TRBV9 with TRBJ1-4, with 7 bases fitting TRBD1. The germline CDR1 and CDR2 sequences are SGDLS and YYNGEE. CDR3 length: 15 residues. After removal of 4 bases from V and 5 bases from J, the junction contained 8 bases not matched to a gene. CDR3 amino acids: CASSPTGAINEKLFF. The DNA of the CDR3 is TGTGCCAGCAGCCCAACAGGGGCCATAAATGAAAAACTGTTTTTT.

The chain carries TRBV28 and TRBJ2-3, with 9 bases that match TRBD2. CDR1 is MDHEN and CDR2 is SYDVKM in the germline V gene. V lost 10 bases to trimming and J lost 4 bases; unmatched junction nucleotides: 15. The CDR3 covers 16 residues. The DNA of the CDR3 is TGTGCCACCCACCAGAACCGCGGGAGGGCCGCAGATACGCAGTATTTT. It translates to CATHQNRGRAADTQYF.

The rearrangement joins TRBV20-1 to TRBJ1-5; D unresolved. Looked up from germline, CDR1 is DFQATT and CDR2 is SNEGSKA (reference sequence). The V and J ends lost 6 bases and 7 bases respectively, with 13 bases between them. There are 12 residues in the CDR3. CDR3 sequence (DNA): TGCAGTGCCGAGGGAGGTTTACAGCCCCAGCATTTT. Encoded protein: CSAEGGLQPQHF.

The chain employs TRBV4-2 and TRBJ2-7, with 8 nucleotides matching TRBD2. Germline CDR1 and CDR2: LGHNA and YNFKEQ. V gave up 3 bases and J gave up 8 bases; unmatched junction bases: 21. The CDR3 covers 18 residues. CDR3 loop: CASSQGPIQAGAPTKQYF. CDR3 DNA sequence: TGTGCCAGCAGCCAGGGCCCTATTCAAGCGGGAGCGCCTACGAAGCAGTACTTC.

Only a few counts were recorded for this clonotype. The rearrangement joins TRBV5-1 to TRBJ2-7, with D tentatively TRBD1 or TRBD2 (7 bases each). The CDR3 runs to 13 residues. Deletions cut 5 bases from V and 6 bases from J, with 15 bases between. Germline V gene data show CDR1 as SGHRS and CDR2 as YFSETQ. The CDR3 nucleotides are TGCGCCAGCAGACTTACAGGGGAGGGCGAGCAGTACTTC. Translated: CASRLTGEGEQYF.

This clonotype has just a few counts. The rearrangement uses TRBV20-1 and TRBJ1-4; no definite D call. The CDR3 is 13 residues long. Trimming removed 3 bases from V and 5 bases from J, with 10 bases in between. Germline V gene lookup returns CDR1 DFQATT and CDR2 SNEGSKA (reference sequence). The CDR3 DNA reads TGCAGTGCTAGGGACGGAAAAAATGAAAAACTGTTTTTT. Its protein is CSARDGKNEKLFF.

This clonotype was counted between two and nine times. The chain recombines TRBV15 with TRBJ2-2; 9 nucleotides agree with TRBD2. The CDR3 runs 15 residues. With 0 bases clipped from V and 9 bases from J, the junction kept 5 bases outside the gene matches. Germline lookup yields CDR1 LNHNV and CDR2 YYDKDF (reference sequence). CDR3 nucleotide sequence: TGTGCCACCAGCAGAGATCCGGGACTAGCCCGGGAGCTGTTTTTT. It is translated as CATSRDPGLARELFF.

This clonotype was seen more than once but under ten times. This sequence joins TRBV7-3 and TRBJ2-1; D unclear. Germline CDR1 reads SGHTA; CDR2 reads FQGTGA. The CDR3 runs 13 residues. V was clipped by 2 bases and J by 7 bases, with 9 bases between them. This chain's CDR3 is CASSLDNWNEQFF. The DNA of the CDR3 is TGTGCCAGCAGCTTAGACAATTGGAATGAGCAGTTCTTC.

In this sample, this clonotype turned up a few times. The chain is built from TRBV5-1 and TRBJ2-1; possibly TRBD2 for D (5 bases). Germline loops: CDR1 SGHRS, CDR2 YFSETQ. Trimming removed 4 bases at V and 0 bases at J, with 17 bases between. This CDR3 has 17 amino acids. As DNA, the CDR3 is TGCGCCAGCAGCCTGTCTTCGAGCGGCAGCTCCTACAATGAGCAGTTCTTC. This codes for CASSLSSSGSSYNEQFF.

The DNA of the CDR3 is TGTGCCAGCAGTTTGATCAGGGGCTACAATGAGCAGTTCTTC. Its translation is CASSLIRGYNEQFF. V is TRBV12-3 or TRBV12-4 and J is TRBJ2-1, with D possibly being TRBD1 (6 bases). The CDR3 loop spans 14 amino acids. V was clipped by 3 bases and J by 3 bases, with 9 bases between them.

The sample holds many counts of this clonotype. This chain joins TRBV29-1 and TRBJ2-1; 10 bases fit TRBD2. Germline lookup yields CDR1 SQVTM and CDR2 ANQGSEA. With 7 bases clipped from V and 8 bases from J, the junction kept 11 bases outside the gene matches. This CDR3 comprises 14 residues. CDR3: CSAAYSGRFDEQFF. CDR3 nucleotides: TGCAGCGCCGCCTATAGCGGGAGGTTCGATGAGCAGTTCTTC.

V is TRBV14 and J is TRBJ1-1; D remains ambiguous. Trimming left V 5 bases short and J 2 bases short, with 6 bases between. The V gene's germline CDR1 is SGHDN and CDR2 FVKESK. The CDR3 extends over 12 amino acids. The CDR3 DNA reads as TGTGCCAGCAGCGGGGTTAACACTGAAGCTTTCTTT. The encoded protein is CASSGVNTEAFF.

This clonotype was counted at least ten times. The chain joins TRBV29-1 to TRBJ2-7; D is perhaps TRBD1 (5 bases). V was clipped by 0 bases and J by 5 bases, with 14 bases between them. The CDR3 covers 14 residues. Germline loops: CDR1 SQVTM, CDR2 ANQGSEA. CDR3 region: CSVEDLSGIDEQYF. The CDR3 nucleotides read TGCAGCGTTGAAGACCTATCAGGGATCGACGAGCAGTACTTC.

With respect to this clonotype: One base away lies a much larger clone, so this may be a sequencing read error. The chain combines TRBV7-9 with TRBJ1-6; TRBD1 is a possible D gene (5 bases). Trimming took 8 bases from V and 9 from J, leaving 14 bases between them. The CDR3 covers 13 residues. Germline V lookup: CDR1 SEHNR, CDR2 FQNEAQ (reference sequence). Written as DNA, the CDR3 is TGTGCCAGCCGCCCTCGGGACCGTTCACCCCTCCACTTT. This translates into CASRPRDRSPLHF.

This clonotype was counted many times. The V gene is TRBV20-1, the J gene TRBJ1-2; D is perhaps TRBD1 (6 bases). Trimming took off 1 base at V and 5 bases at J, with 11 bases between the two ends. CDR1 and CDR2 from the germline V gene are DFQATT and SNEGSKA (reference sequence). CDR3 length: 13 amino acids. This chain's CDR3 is CSARGDNLYGYTF. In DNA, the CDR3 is TGCAGTGCTAGAGGGGACAATCTTTATGGCTACACCTTC.